The 27 T cell receptor beta chains below come from one sample, sequenced in a study of PD-1 blockade in classical Hodgkin lymphoma. The repertoire was sequenced with immunoSEQ multiplex PCR; TCRdb's copy has only in-frame clones and lacks some. The sample has under 15,000 clones; roughly 83% are singletons. This sample's time point: cycle 4 day 1 (C4D1), after less than 7 weeks of nivolumab. Following autologous stem cell transplantation, relapse occurred in every patient, and exposure to brentuximab vedotin varied. The CD4+ T cells used were purified from thawed PBMCs through magnetic negative selection. The source was CD4+ T cells from blood, collected before the fourth cycle of nivolumab. These receptors were obtained from a human donor with classical Hodgkin lymphoma.

The rearrangement links TRBV7-1 to TRBJ2-7, with a weak D call TRBD1 (5 bases). TRBV7-1 is an open reading frame whose function is uncertain. The V gene lost 4 bases and the J gene lost 2 bases, with 12 bases spanning the gap. The CDR3 spans 14 residues. The CDR3 DNA is TGTGCCAGCAGCTTACAGGTAGGGCCCTACGAGCAGTACTTC. Its translation is CASSLQVGPYEQYF.

The V call is TRBV5-4, the J call TRBJ2-4; D gene unclear. Trimming took 2 bases from V and 1 from J, leaving 13 bases between them. Germline V gene data show CDR1 as SGHNT and CDR2 as YYREEE (reference sequence). This CDR3 is built from 16 residues. CDR3 in amino acids: CASSLDPRKAKNIQYF. The CDR3 region has the DNA TGTGCCAGCAGCTTAGACCCTCGGAAGGCCAAAAACATTCAGTACTTC.

The V and J genes are TRBV18 and TRBJ2-5; D gene ambiguous. CDR3 length: 12 amino acids. Trimming pared 0 bases from V and 4 bases from J, leaving 3 bases between. The V gene's germline CDR1 is KGHSH and CDR2 LQKENI. CDR3 DNA: TGTGCCAGCTCACCACCTTTAGAGACCCAGTACTTC. Its translation: CASSPPLETQYF.

The sample holds one count of this clone. The CDR3 loop is CASSRKSGVQAETQYF. In DNA, the CDR3 is TGCGCCAGCAGCCGGAAGTCGGGCGTCCAAGCGGAGACCCAGTACTTC. The V call is TRBV4-1, the J call TRBJ2-5; D is ambiguous. Germline loops: CDR1 MGHRA, CDR2 YSYEKL. Trimming stripped 4 bases from V and 5 bases from J, with 20 bases between. The CDR3 consists of 16 residues.

The rearrangement uses TRBV7-9 and TRBJ2-7, with D possibly matching TRBD2 (5 bases). The germline gives CDR1 SEHNR, CDR2 FQNEAQ (reference sequence). The CDR3 contains 14 residues. V dropped 0 bases and J dropped 8 bases, with 14 bases sitting between them. CDR3 amino acids: CASSLAGALFKQYF. CDR3 coding DNA: TGTGCCAGCAGCTTAGCGGGAGCGCTTTTCAAGCAGTACTTC.

This chain uses TRBV5-1 with TRBJ2-2, with D unresolved. Germline CDR1 SGHRS, CDR2 YFSETQ. This CDR3 has 17 residues. Trimming pared 0 bases from V and 5 bases from J, leaving 17 bases between. CDR3 residues: CASSLGWAVVGTGELFF. The CDR3 region has the DNA TGCGCCAGCAGCTTGGGTTGGGCAGTCGTGGGGACCGGGGAGCTGTTTTTT.

This clone came up once. The gene calls are TRBV30 and TRBJ1-4; no clear D gene. The CDR3 length is 13 residues. Per germline, CDR1 GTSNPN and CDR2 SVGIG (reference sequence). The V end lost 4 bases, the J end lost 6 bases, and 12 bases lay between the germline ends. CDR3 region: CAWKMARYEKLFF. CDR3 nucleotide sequence: TGTGCCTGGAAAATGGCAAGGTATGAAAAACTGTTTTTT.

This chain links TRBV15 with TRBJ1-5; 7 nucleotides align to TRBD1. The CDR3 contains 19 residues. Per the germline V gene, CDR1 is LNHNV and CDR2 is YYDKDF (reference sequence). The V and J ends lost 6 bases and 0 bases, in that order; junction bases with no gene match: 17. The CDR3 region is CATSLSSRGQLYSNQPQHF. DNA for the CDR3: TGTGCCACCAGTTTAAGTTCCAGGGGACAGCTTTATAGCAATCAGCCCCAGCATTTT.

The chain recombines TRBV6-6 with TRBJ2-3; no clear D. V was cut by 5 bases and J by 0 bases, with 3 bases left in between. The CDR3 runs to 12 residues. Per germline, CDR1 MNHNY and CDR2 SVGAGI (reference sequence). The CDR3 sequence: CASSPSTDTQYF. In DNA form, the CDR3 reads TGTGCCAGCAGTCCTAGCACAGATACGCAGTATTTT.

V gene TRBV4-1 combines with J gene TRBJ1-2; D ambiguous. The V gene's germline CDR1 is MGHRA and CDR2 YSYEKL. The V gene lost 5 bases and the J gene lost 3 bases, with 13 bases spanning the gap. The CDR3 is made up of 14 amino acids. The CDR3, as DNA: TGCGCCAGCAGCGAACCGGGATCCTACTATGGCTACACCTTC. Translating it yields CASSEPGSYYGYTF.

This chain joins TRBV11-2 and TRBJ1-4, with D perhaps matching TRBD1 (5 bases). Germline V gene lookup returns CDR1 SGHAT and CDR2 FQNNGV. The CDR3 extends over 19 amino acids. Deletions cut 0 bases from V and 2 bases from J, with 19 bases between. Here the CDR3 DNA reads TGTGCCAGCAGCTTAGATCATAGGGGCACAGTGCGGACTAATGAAAAACTGTTTTTT. It is translated as CASSLDHRGTVRTNEKLFF.

This sequence joins TRBV2 and TRBJ1-2; D is unclear. The CDR3 loop spans 16 amino acids. The germline CDR1 and CDR2 sequences are SNHLY and FYNNEI. With 3 bases removed from V and 7 bases from J, the gap between germline ends came to 21 bases. CDR3 in amino acids: CASSEGILALWGGYTF. The CDR3 DNA follows: TGTGCCAGCAGTGAGGGGATACTTGCCCTTTGGGGTGGCTACACCTTC. Filled out from reference TRBV2 and TRBJ1-2, the complete variable domain reads EPEVTQTPSHQVTQMGQEVILRCVPISNHLYFYWYRQILGQKVEFLVSFYNNEISEKSEIFDDQFSVERPDGSNFTLKIRSTKLEDSAMYFCASSEGILALWGGYTFGSGTRLTVV.

The J gene is TRBJ1-3, the V gene TRBV4-2, with D unclear. V lost 0 bases and J lost 1, with 13 bases in between. The CDR3 spans 17 residues. The germline V gene encodes CDR1 LGHNA and CDR2 YNFKEQ. This CDR3 reads CASSQDLGQYSGNTIYF. The CDR3 DNA follows: TGTGCCAGCAGCCAAGACCTAGGCCAGTATTCTGGAAACACCATATATTTT.

The chain recombines TRBV18 with TRBJ1-5; 7 bases fit TRBD1. Trimming removed 3 bases from V and 5 bases from J; junction bases left unmatched: 4. The CDR3 has 14 residues. Germline loops: CDR1 KGHSH, CDR2 LQKENI. DNA for the CDR3: TGTGCCAGCTCACCTACAGGGGACCATCAGCCCCAGCATTTT. Amino acid sequence: CASSPTGDHQPQHF.

J is TRBJ1-4 and V is TRBV19; unclear D gene. CDR1 and CDR2 from the germline V gene are LNHDA and SQIVND (reference sequence). The CDR3 is 14 residues long. Trimming pared 3 bases from V and 8 bases from J, leaving 13 bases between. CDR3 loop: CASSMAPLREKLFF. CDR3 nucleotide sequence: TGTGCCAGTAGTATGGCCCCCCTGCGGGAAAAACTGTTTTTT. Variable domain in full (rest from reference TRBV19 and TRBJ1-4): DGGITQSPKYLFRKEGQNVTLSCEQNLNHDAMYWYRQDPGQGLRLIYYSQIVNDFQKGDIAEGYSVSREKKESFPLTVTSAQKNPTAFYLCASSMAPLREKLFFGSGTQLSVL.

This clone was picked up one time. One junction end does not reproduce the germline sequence, and a read error may be involved. V usage is TRBV7-9 and J usage is TRBJ1-1; TRBD1 might be the D (5 bases). This CDR3 has 15 residues. Per germline, CDR1 SEHNR and CDR2 FQNEAQ (reference sequence). CDR3 in DNA: TGTGCCAGCAGCCCCTATTCAGGGTTGAACACTGAAACTTTCTTT. Amino acid sequence: CASSPYSGLNTETFF.

This clone was detected once. V and J are TRBV4-3 and TRBJ1-2, with TRBD1 matching over 8 bases. J lost 8 bases, V lost 0 bases, and 8 bases had no gene match. Germline V gene sequence: CDR1 LGHNA, CDR2 YSLEER. CDR3 length: 15 residues. CDR3 DNA sequence: TGCGCCAGCAGCCAAGAGTCAGGGGGCGCGGCGGGCTACACCTTC. This translates into CASSQESGGAAGYTF.

The CDR3: CASSLGYGDTEAFF. The CDR3 nucleotides are TGTGCCAGCAGCTTAGGATACGGGGACACTGAAGCTTTCTTT. The chain carries TRBV11-1 and TRBJ1-1; D is ambiguous. Trimming left V 1 base short and J 3 bases short, with 9 bases between. Looked up from germline, CDR1 is SGHAT and CDR2 is FQDESV (reference sequence). There are 14 residues in the CDR3.

The gene calls are TRBV19 and TRBJ1-3; the D gene is possibly TRBD1 (6 bases). The germline gives CDR1 LNHDA, CDR2 SQIVND (reference sequence). V dropped 5 bases and J dropped 0 bases, with 8 bases sitting between them. The CDR3 sequence is 14 residues long. This CDR3 reads CASSPDSSGNTIYF. The CDR3 bases are TGTGCCAGTAGTCCGGACAGCTCTGGAAACACCATATATTTT.

The rearrangement uses TRBV28 and TRBJ2-7, with D possibly matching TRBD1 (6 bases). Trimming pared 2 bases from V and 3 bases from J, leaving 11 bases between. The germline V gene has CDR1 MDHEN and CDR2 SYDVKM. The CDR3 is 14 residues long. CDR3 bases: TGTGCCAGCAGTTTAAGGGGGACACGCTACGAGCAGTACTTC. Translation gives CASSLRGTRYEQYF.

This chain uses TRBV4-3 with TRBJ1-6; 7 nucleotides match TRBD1. V trimming: 2 bases; J trimming: 0 bases; junction bases outside the gene matches: 4. In germline, CDR1 is LGHNA, CDR2 YSLEER. CDR3 length equals 17 residues. CDR3 bases: TGCGCCAGCAGCCAATTACAGGGGAGCTCCTATAATTCACCCCTCCACTTT. The encoded protein is CASSQLQGSSYNSPLHF.

The chain recombines TRBV30 with TRBJ2-1, with 7 bases matching TRBD1. Germline values: CDR1 GTSNPN, CDR2 SVGIG (reference sequence). CDR3 length: 14 residues. Germline trimming cut 4 bases from V and 6 bases from J; bases unmatched to any gene: 9. CDR3 protein: CAWTYRGRSNEQFF. The CDR3 DNA reads TGTGCCTGGACTTACAGGGGTCGCAGCAATGAGCAGTTCTTC.

The rearrangement links TRBV11-2 to TRBJ1-1; weak D call: TRBD1 (5 bases). The CDR3 runs to 14 residues. Trimming stripped 1 base from V and 1 base from J, with 7 bases between. Germline V gene data show CDR1 as SGHAT and CDR2 as FQNNGV. CDR3 bases: TGTGCCAGCAGCTTAGTTAGGGGGAACACTGAAGCTTTCTTT. It is translated as CASSLVRGNTEAFF.

This clone was counted between two and nine times. J is TRBJ1-1 and V is TRBV28, with D possibly TRBD1 on 5 matching bases. The V gene lost 6 bases and the J gene lost 2 bases, with 16 bases spanning the gap. CDR1 and CDR2 (germline): MDHEN, SYDVKM. The CDR3 runs 15 residues. This CDR3 reads CASSPPNTGNTEAFF. The CDR3 nucleotides are TGTGCCAGCAGCCCTCCCAATACAGGTAACACTGAAGCTTTCTTT.

This clone was seen only once. This chain connects TRBV4-2 to TRBJ1-5, with D unclear. This CDR3 is built from 17 residues. Trimming cost V 0 bases and J 0 bases, with 12 bases left between them. Germline loops: CDR1 LGHNA, CDR2 YNFKEQ. The CDR3 bases are TGTGCCAGCAGCCAAGAAAGTCGGGGATATAGCAATCAGCCCCAGCATTTT. It translates to CASSQESRGYSNQPQHF.

The chain has TRBV5-2 and TRBJ1-1. TRBV5-2 corresponds to a pseudogene. This CDR3 comprises 11 residues. CDR3 region: CASSLDVKAFF. CDR3 DNA: TGTGCCAGCAGCTTAGACGTGAAAGCTTTCTTT.

This clone was recorded a few times. The chain joins TRBV6-1 to TRBJ1-5; D call uncertain. The V and J ends lost 10 bases and 9 bases respectively, with 19 bases between them. This CDR3 comprises 13 residues. Germline V gives CDR1 MNHNS, CDR2 SASEGT. CDR3 in DNA: TGTGCCACCATTGTGTCTTTTGGTTGGCCCCAGCATTTT. Its protein product is CATIVSFGWPQHF.